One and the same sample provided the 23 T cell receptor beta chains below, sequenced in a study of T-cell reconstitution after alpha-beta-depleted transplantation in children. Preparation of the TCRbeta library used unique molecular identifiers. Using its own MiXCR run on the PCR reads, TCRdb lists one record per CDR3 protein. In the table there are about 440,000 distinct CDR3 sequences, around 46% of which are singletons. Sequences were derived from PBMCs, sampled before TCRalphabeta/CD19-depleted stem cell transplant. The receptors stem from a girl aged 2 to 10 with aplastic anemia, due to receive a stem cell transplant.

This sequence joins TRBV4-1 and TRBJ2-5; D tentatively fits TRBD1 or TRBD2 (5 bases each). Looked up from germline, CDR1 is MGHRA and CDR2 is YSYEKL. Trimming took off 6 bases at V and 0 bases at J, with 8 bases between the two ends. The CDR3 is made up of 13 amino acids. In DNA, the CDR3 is TGCGCCAGCAGACCGGGACACCAAGAGACCCAGTACTTC. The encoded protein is CASRPGHQETQYF.

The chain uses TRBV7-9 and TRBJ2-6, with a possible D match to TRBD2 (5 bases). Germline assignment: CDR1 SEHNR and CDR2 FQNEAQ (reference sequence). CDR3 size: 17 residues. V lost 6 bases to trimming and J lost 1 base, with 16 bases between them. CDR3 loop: CASRAEVEDSGANVLTF. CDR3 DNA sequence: TGTGCCAGCAGGGCTGAGGTGGAGGATTCTGGGGCCAACGTCCTGACTTTC.

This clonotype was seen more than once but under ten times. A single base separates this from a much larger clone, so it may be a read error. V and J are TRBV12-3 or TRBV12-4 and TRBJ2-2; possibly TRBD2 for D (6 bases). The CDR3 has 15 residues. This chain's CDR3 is CASTLQVADTVELFF. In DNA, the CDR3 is TGTGCCAGCACCCTCCAGGTAGCGGACACCGTGGAGCTGTTTTTT.

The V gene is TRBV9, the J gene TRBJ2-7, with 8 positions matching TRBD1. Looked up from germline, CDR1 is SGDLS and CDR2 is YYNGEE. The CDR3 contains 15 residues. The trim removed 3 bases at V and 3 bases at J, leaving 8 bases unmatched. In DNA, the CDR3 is TGTGCCAGCAGCGCTTGGACAGGGCCCATCTACGAGCAGTACTTC. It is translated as CASSAWTGPIYEQYF.

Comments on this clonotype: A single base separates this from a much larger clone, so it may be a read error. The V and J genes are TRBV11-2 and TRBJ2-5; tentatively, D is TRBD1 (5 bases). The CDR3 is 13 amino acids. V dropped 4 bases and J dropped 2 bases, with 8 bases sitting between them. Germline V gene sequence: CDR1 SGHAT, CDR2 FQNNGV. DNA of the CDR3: TGTGCCAGCAGCTCGGACATACAAGAGACCCAGTACTTC. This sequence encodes CASSSDIQETQYF.

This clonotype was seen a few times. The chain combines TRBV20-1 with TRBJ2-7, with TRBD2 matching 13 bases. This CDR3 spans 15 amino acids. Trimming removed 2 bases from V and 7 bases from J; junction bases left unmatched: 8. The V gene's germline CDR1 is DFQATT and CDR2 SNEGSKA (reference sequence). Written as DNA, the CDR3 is TGCAGTGCTAGAACTAGCGGGAGGGCCTCTGGGGAGCAGTACTTC. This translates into CSARTSGRASGEQYF.

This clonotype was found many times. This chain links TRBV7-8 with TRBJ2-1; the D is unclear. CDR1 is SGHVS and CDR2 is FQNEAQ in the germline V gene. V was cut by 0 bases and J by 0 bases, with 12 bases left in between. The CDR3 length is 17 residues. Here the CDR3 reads CASSLAGISGSYNEQFF. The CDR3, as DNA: TGTGCCAGCAGCTTAGCGGGGATATCGGGCTCCTACAATGAGCAGTTCTTC.

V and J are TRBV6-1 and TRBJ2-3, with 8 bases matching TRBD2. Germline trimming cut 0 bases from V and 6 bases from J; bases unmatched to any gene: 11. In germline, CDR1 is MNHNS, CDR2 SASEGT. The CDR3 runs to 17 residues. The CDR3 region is CASSEAKGQGGRDTQYF. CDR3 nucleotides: TGTGCCAGCAGTGAAGCCAAGGGGCAAGGCGGGAGGGATACGCAGTATTTT.

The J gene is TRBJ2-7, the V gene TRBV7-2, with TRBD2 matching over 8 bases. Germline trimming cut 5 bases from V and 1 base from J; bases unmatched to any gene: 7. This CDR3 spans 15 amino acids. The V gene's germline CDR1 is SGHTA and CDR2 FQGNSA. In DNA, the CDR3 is TGTGCCAGCAGCCCGGGGGGACTAGGGTCCTACGAGCAGTACTTC. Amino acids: CASSPGGLGSYEQYF.

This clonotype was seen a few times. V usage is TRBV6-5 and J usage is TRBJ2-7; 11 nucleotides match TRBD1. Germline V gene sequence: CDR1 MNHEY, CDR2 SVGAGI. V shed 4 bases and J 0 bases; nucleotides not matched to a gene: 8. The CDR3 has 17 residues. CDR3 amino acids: CASSWDRGGLSSYEQYF. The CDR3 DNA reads TGTGCCAGCAGTTGGGACAGGGGGGGCCTGAGCTCCTACGAGCAGTACTTC.

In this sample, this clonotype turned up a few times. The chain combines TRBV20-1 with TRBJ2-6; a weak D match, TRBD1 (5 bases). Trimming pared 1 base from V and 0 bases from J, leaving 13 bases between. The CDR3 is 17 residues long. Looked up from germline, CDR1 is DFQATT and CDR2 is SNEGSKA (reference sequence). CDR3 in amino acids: CSARVSSDISGANVLTF. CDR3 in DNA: TGCAGTGCTAGAGTTTCTTCGGACATCTCTGGGGCCAACGTCCTGACTTTC.

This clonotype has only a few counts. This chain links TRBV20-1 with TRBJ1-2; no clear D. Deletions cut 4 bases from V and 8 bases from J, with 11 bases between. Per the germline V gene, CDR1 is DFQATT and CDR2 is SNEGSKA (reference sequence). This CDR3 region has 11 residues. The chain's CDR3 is CSATRGQGYTF. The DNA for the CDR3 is TGCAGTGCTACCCGCGGGCAGGGCTACACCTTC.

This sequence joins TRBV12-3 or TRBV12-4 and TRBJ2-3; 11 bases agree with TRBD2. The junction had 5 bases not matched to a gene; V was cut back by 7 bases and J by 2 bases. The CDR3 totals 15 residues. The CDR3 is CASTTGLAATDTQYF. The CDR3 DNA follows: TGTGCCAGCACCACGGGACTAGCGGCCACAGATACGCAGTATTTT.

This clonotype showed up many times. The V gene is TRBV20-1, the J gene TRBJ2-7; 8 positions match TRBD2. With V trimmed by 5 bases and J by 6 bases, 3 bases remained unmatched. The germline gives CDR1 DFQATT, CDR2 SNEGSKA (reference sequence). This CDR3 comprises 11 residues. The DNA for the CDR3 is TGCAGTGCTGCCGGGGGGGGCGAGCAGTACTTC. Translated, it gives CSAAGGGEQYF.

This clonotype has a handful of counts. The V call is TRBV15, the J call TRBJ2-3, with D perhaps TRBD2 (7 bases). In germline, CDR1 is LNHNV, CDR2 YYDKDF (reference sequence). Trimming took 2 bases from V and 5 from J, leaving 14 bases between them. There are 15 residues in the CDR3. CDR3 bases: TGTGCCACCAGCAGAAAGTCCGGGGGGCTAGATACGCAGTATTTT. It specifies CATSRKSGGLDTQYF.

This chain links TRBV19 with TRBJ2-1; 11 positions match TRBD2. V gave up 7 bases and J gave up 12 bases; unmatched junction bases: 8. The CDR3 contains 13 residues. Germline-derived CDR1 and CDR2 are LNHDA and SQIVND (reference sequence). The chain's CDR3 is CASTGTSGRGQFF. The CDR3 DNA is TGTGCCAGTACCGGGACTAGCGGCCGCGGGCAGTTCTTC.

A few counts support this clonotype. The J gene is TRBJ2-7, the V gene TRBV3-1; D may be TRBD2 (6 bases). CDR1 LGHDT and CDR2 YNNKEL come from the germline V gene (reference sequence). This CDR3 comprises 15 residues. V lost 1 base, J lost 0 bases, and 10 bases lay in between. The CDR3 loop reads CASSQGLERSYEQYF. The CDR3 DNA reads TGTGCCAGCAGCCAAGGACTAGAACGCTCCTACGAGCAGTACTTC.

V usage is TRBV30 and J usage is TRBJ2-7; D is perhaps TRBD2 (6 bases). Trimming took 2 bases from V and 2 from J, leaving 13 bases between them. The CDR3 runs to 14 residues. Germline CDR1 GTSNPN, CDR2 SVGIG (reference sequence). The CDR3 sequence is CAWSQHGRPYEQYF. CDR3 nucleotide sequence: TGTGCCTGGAGTCAACATGGGAGGCCCTACGAGCAGTACTTC.

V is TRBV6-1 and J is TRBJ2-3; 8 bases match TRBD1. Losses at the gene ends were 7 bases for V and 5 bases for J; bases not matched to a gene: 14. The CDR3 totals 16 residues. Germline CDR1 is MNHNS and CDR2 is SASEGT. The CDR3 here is CASTPGDRGRIDTQYF. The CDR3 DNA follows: TGTGCCAGCACACCCGGAGACAGGGGAAGAATAGATACGCAGTATTTT.

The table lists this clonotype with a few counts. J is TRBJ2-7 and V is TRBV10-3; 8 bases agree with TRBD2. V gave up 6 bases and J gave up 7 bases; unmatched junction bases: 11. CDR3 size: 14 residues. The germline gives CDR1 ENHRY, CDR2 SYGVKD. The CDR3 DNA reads TGTGCCATCAGATGGACTAGCACCGGGGATGAGCAGTACTTC. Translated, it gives CAIRWTSTGDEQYF.

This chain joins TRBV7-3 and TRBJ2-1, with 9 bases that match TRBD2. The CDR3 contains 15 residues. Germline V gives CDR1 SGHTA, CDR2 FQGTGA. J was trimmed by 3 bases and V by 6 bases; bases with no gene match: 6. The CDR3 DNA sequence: TGTGCCAGCAGTTTGCGACTAGCGGTCTACAATGAGCAGTTCTTC. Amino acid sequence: CASSLRLAVYNEQFF.

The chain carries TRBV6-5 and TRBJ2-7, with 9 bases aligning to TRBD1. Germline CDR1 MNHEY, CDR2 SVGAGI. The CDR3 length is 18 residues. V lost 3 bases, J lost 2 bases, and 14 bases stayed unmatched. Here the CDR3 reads CASSYSRKMDRGTYEQYF. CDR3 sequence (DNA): TGTGCCAGCAGTTATTCCCGAAAAATGGACAGGGGAACCTACGAGCAGTACTTC.

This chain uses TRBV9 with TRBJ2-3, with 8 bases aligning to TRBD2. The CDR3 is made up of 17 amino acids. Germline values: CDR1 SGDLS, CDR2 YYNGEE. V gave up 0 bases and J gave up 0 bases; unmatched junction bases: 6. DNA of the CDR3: TGTGCCAGCAGCGTAGGTAATCGGGGGGGAAGCACAGATACGCAGTATTTT. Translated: CASSVGNRGGSTDTQYF. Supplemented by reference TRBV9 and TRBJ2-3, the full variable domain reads DSGVTQTPKHLITATGQRVTLRCSPRSGDLSVYWYQQSLDQGLQFLIQYYNGEERAKGNILERFSAQQFPDLHSELNLSSLELGDSALYFCASSVGNRGGSTDTQYFGPGTRLTVL.